This TCR beta chain was obtained from a study of human T cells and chemical hapten exposure. MiXCR was run by TCRdb on the RACE reads, yielding one entry per CDR3 protein. The sample holds approximately 100,000 distinct CDR3 sequences, approximately 12% seen once. As to time point: pre-sensitization, week 0. This sample's treatment: therapeutic diphenylcyclopropenone sensitization with weekly scalp DPC. Alopecia patients, 18 to 70 years old and DPC-suitable, served as donors. The CDR3 sequence is 17 residues long. V lost 0 bases and J 6 bases, leaving 18 bases between the germline ends. CDR1 SGHDN and CDR2 FVKESK come from the germline V gene.

This chain links TRBV14 with TRBJ2-1; D is perhaps TRBD2 (6 bases). Sample: whole blood, taken in connection with sensitization to the hapten diphenylcyclopropenone (DPC). This TCR derives from a woman in her forties or fifties with alopecia areata. Some clones in this sample may be carry-over from other donors' samples. The CDR3 sequence is CASSQDGSLVVFNEQFF. Here the CDR3 DNA reads TGTGCCAGCAGCCAAGACGGGAGCTTGGTAGTTTTCAATGAGCAGTTCTTC.